This T cell receptor (beta chain) was profiled in a study of long-term antiretroviral therapy in people with HIV. Across the whole study: About a decade before 2015, the earliest samples were taken when ART was typically delayed. Points from the study as a whole: There were no data on ART adherence, viral resistance or therapy changes, a gap that limits inferences about post-ART repertoire changes. Comparison with controls showed narrower CDR3 length ranges in HIV repertoires. Before ART, certain clones expanded, and these dominated the repertoire at all time points.

The assay used was immunoSEQ (version v3.0), run at survey level. Clones were read by immunoSEQ multiplex PCR, and TCRdb kept only the in-frame ones, dropping some. The top ten clones hold 3.8% of a sample with tens of thousands of clones, around 85% of them seen once. This CDR3 comprises 11 residues. The V gene's germline CDR1 is SQVTM and CDR2 ANQGSEA. V dropped 4 bases and J dropped 8 bases, with 9 bases sitting between them. In regard to this clone: Its matching antigen is unknown.

This chain links TRBV29-1 with TRBJ2-1; D gene ambiguous. The receptor was derived from a man aged 18 to 29 with HIV. The material was unsorted PBMCs, obtained 0.8 years before starting antiretroviral therapy. The CDR3 coding sequence is TGCAGCGTTGCGGCAGGCCATGAGCAGTTCTTC. It is translated as CSVAAGHEQFF.